The clone carrying this T cell receptor beta chain was seen more than once but under ten times. This entry comes from a study of blood T cell repertoires in COVID-19. The V segment lost 5 bases and the J segment 12 bases; nucleotides outside the gene matches: 12. The CDR3 length is 13 residues. Germline V gene sequence: CDR1 MNHEY, CDR2 SVGAGI. The table came from immunoSEQ multiplex PCR; TCRdb's copy has only in-frame clones and leaves some out. In the table there are about 40,000 clones, more than 75% of which are singletons. The source is a man aged 80 or over with acute or convalescent COVID-19. The chain has TRBV6-5 and TRBJ2-7; 8 bases fit TRBD1. Sample: peripheral blood. CDR3 residues: CASSNHGQGFPYF. In DNA form, the CDR3 reads TGTGCCAGCAGTAACCATGGACAGGGCTTCCCGTACTTC.